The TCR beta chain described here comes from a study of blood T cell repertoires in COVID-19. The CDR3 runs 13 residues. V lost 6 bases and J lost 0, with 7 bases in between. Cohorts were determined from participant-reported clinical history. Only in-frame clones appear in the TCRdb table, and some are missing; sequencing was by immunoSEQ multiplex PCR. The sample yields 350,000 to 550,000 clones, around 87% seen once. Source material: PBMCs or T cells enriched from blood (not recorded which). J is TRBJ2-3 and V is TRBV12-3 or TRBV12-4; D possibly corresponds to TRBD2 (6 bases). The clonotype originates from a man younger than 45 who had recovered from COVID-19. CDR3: CASRRGSTDTQYF. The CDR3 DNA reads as TGTGCCAGCAGACGGGGGAGCACAGATACGCAGTATTTT.